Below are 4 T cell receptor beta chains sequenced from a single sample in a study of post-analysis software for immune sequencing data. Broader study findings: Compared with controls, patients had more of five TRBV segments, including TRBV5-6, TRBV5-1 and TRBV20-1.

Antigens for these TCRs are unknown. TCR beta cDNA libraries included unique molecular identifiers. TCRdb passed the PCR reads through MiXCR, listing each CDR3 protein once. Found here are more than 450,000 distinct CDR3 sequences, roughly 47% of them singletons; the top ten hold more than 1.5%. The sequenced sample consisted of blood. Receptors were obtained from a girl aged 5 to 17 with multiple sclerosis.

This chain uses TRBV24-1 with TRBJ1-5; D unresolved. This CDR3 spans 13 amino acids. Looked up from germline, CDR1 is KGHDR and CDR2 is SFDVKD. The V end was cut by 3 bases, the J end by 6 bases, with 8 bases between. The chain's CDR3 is CATSDRGPQPQHF. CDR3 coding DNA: TGTGCCACCAGTGATCGAGGGCCTCAGCCCCAGCATTTT.

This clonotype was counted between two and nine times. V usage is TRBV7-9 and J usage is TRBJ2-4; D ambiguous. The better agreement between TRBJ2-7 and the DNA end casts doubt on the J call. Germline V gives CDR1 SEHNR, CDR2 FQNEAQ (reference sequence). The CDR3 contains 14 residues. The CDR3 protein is CASSYPRAPYEQYF. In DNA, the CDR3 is TGTGCCAGCAGCTACCCCCGGGCCCCCTACGAGCAGTACTTC.

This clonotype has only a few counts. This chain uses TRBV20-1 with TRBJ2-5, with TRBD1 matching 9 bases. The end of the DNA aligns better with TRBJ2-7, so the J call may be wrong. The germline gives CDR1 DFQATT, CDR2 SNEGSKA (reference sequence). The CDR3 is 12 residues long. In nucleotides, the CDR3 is TGCAGTGCTGGACAGGGGATTGGCGAGCAGTACTTC. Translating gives CSAGQGIGEQYF.

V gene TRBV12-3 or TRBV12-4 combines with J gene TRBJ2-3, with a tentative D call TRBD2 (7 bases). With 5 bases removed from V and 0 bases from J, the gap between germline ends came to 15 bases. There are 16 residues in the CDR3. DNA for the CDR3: TGTGCCAGCAGTAAGGGGGGGGCGCTGAGCACAGATACGCAGTATTTT. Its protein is CASSKGGALSTDTQYF.